The source of this T cell receptor (beta chain) is a study of neurological immune-mediated disorders. This clonotype appeared many times. What it binds is unknown. Trimming cost V 6 bases and J 3 bases, with 10 bases left between them. This CDR3 has 13 amino acids. The germline V gene encodes CDR1 ENHRY and CDR2 SYGVKD. Overall study results and limits: It was HTLV-1-associated myelopathy that showed the most TCR clonal expansion, while multiple sclerosis showed the least, falling below healthy controls. No CDR3 amino acid sequences recurred among expanded clones across subjects, suggesting private repertoires in all groups.

Template-switch 5'RACE cDNA synthesis added a 10-nucleotide unique molecular identifier. One entry per CDR3 protein, called by TCRdb with MiXCR from the 5' RACE reads. Altogether tens of thousands of distinct CDR3 sequences are present, 2% to 2.5% being singletons, with the ten largest covering about 2.3%. The receptor comes from a woman between 50 and 59 years old with multiple sclerosis. V usage is TRBV10-3 and J usage is TRBJ2-3; D might be TRBD1 (7 bases). Sequencing was done on a sample of PBMCs. The CDR3 bases are TGTGCCATCAGCAGGGGGGAGACAGATACGCAGTATTTT. It is translated as CAISRGETDTQYF.